The 16 T cell receptor beta chains below were found in one sample sequenced in a study of spatial heterogeneity in lung cancer (dated by TCRdb to 2018 to 2020). Library preparation was by 5' RACE. Sequencing took place on a NextSeq 500. In TCRdb, the public reads were trimmed at Q25 with fastp and aligned with MiXCR, with productive beta chains retained. Rows are combined by CDR3 protein, so each entry shows the most common genes and DNA. In all, the sample holds roughly 13,000 distinct CDR3 sequences, and 3% to 5% of those were seen once. Over 35% of the sample rests with the top ten. The sample's time point label is to be understood as: sample taken at primary tumor resection. Without any cell sorting, TCR sequencing was performed on whole RNA extracted either from tumor and nontumor lung tissue or from cryopreserved PBMC samples. The source material was PBMCs, sampled at surgery. The receptors originated from a male donor with early-stage non-small cell lung cancer.

Ten or more counts support this clonotype. This beta chain is an off-target read within a library intended for alpha chains, so its frequency means little. The chain carries TRBV4-1 and TRBJ1-6; no reliable D call. CDR3 size: 16 residues. Between the trimmed V and J ends, which lost 0 bases and 0 bases, there was a span of 6 bases. Looked up from germline, CDR1 is MGHRA and CDR2 is YSYEKL. For the CDR3, the DNA is TGCGCCAGCAGCCAAGACGAAAGCTCCTATAATTCACCCCTCCACTTT. Protein product: CASSQDESSYNSPLHF.

This clonotype occurred many times. The library was built for alpha chains, so this beta chain is an off-target read and its size means little. The gene calls are TRBV7-8 and TRBJ2-7, with D tentatively TRBD1 or TRBD2 (5 bases each). Germline V gene sequence: CDR1 SGHVS, CDR2 FQNEAQ. Trimming pared 5 bases from V and 7 bases from J, leaving 21 bases between. The CDR3 loop spans 15 amino acids. In nucleotides, the CDR3 is TGTGCCAGCAGCCCCCCCGGGACCCGCGAGGGGGAGCAGTACTTC. It yields the protein CASSPPGTREGEQYF.

There are many counts of this clonotype. Since the library was made to target alpha chains, this beta chain is a stray read and its abundance is not meaningful. The V call is TRBV28, the J call TRBJ2-7; 15 bases map to TRBD2. The CDR3 runs 16 residues. The J segment lost 6 bases and the V segment lost 6 bases, leaving 9 bases of the junction unmatched. Germline V gene sequence: CDR1 MDHEN, CDR2 SYDVKM. The CDR3 region has the DNA TGTGCCAGCAGCCCATGGACTAGCGGGAGGGCCGGCGAGCAGTACTTC. Protein: CASSPWTSGRAGEQYF. The full variable domain, completed using reference TRBV28 and TRBJ2-7, is DVKVTQSSRYLVKRTGEKVFLECVQDMDHENMFWYRQDPGLGLRLIYFSYDVKMKEKGDIPEGYSVSREKKERFSLILESASTNQTSMYLCASSPWTSGRAGEQYFGPGTRLTVT.

There are many counts of this clonotype. This beta chain represents an off-target read in a library built for alpha chains; its size is of limited meaning. The CDR3 region has the DNA TGCAGTGCTAGAGGGGGGCCTGGCCAGGATACGCAGTATTTT. Protein sequence: CSARGGPGQDTQYF. The chain uses TRBV20-1 and TRBJ2-3; tentative D call: TRBD1 (6 bases). CDR3 length: 14 residues. V was trimmed by 1 base and J by 6 bases, leaving 14 bases between them. Germline assignment: CDR1 DFQATT and CDR2 SNEGSKA (reference sequence).

The table lists this clonotype with many counts. This beta chain is off target for a library built for alpha chains, so its abundance means little. The rearrangement links TRBV18 to TRBJ2-2; 7 nucleotides agree with TRBD2. The CDR3 has 17 amino acids. CDR1 is KGHSH and CDR2 is LQKENI in the germline V gene. J lost 5 bases, V lost 0 bases, and 9 bases had no gene match. The CDR3 loop reads CASSPPATGGTTGELFF. For the CDR3, the DNA is TGTGCCAGCTCACCACCGGCGACGGGGGGTACAACCGGGGAGCTGTTTTTT. Combining the CDR3 with reference TRBV18 and TRBJ2-2 gives the whole variable domain NAGVMQNPRHLVRRRGQEARLRCSPMKGHSHVYWYRQLPEEGLKFMVYLQKENIIDESGMPKERFSAEFPKEGPSILRIQQVVRGDSAAYFCASSPPATGGTTGELFFGEGSRLTVL.

Notes on this clonotype: Within a library made for alpha chains, this beta chain is off target, and its count is uninformative. The genes are TRBV5-8 and TRBJ1-5; D is unresolved. The germline CDR1 and CDR2 sequences are SGHTS and YDEGEE. The V end lost 2 bases, the J end lost 3 bases, and 6 bases lay between the germline ends. The length of the CDR3 is 13 residues. The CDR3 nucleotides read TGTGCCAGCAGCTTCACAGACAATCAGCCCCAGCATTTT. Its protein product is CASSFTDNQPQHF. The full variable domain, completed using reference TRBV5-8 and TRBJ1-5, is EAGVTQSPTHLIKTRGQQATLRCSPISGHTSVYWYQQALGLGLQFLLWYDEGEERNRGNFPPRFSGRQFPNYSSELNVNALELEDSALYLCASSFTDNQPQHFGDGTRLSIL.

By proportion, this clonotype is medium-sized. Since the library was made to target alpha chains, this beta chain is a stray read and its abundance is not meaningful. The chain uses TRBV11-2 and TRBJ2-3; D possibly corresponds to TRBD2 (5 bases). The CDR3 has 13 residues. Trimming stripped 5 bases from V and 2 bases from J, with 8 bases between. Germline assignment: CDR1 SGHAT and CDR2 FQNNGV. DNA for the CDR3: TGTGCCAGCAGCCCGGGGAACACAGATACGCAGTATTTT. Translating gives CASSPGNTDTQYF.

This clonotype was observed many times. This beta chain is an off-target read within a library intended for alpha chains, so its frequency means little. The chain has TRBV18 and TRBJ2-3; 13 positions match TRBD2. The trim removed 1 base at V and 4 bases at J, leaving 5 bases unmatched. The length of the CDR3 is 17 residues. CDR1 KGHSH and CDR2 LQKENI come from the germline V gene. The CDR3 loop reads CASSPRTSGSTADTQYF. The CDR3, as DNA: TGTGCCAGCTCACCACGGACTAGCGGGAGTACCGCAGATACGCAGTATTTT.

This clonotype occurred many times. This beta chain is a stray sequence in a library constructed for alpha chains; its clone size is not meaningful. The V and J genes are TRBV7-7 and TRBJ2-1; TRBD1 aligns across 10 bases. Germline CDR1 is SSHAT and CDR2 is FNYEAQ (reference sequence). The trim removed 5 bases at V and 5 bases at J, leaving 6 bases unmatched. The CDR3 spans 15 residues. The CDR3 protein is CASSTGTGAHNEQFF. In nucleotides, the CDR3 is TGTGCCAGCAGCACCGGGACAGGGGCCCACAATGAGCAGTTCTTC.

The table lists this clonotype with many counts. Within a library made for alpha chains, this beta chain is off target, and its count is uninformative. The chain is built from TRBV7-3 and TRBJ2-5; D perhaps matches TRBD1 (6 bases). Trimming stripped 5 bases from V and 2 bases from J, with 12 bases between. This CDR3 has 14 residues. The V gene's germline CDR1 is SGHTA and CDR2 FQGTGA. CDR3 protein: CASSPTGLQETQYF. The CDR3 DNA is TGTGCCAGCAGCCCTACAGGGTTACAAGAGACCCAGTACTTC. The full variable domain, its missing parts supplied by reference TRBV7-3 and TRBJ2-5, is GAGVSQTPSNKVTEKGKYVELRCDPISGHTALYWYRQSLGQGPEFLIYFQGTGAADDSGLPNDRFFAVRPEGSVSTLKIQRTERGDSAVYLCASSPTGLQETQYFGPGTRLLVL.

This clonotype was seen repeatedly, ten times or more. The library was built for alpha chains, so this beta chain is an off-target read and its size means little. The chain carries TRBV3-1 and TRBJ1-1; TRBD1 agrees at 7 bases. The CDR3 loop spans 14 amino acids. V lost 3 bases, J lost 6 bases, and 7 bases stayed unmatched. The V gene's germline CDR1 is LGHDT and CDR2 YNNKEL (reference sequence). The CDR3 sequence: CASSHAQGESEAFF. As DNA, the CDR3 is TGTGCCAGCAGCCATGCCCAGGGGGAATCTGAAGCTTTCTTT.

This clonotype was counted between two and nine times. This beta chain is off target for a library built for alpha chains, so its abundance means little. The chain uses TRBV19 and TRBJ2-3, with 8 bases matching TRBD2. Germline CDR1 is LNHDA and CDR2 is SQIVND (reference sequence). The CDR3 length is 16 residues. V trimming: 6 bases; J trimming: 3 bases; junction bases outside the gene matches: 11. Written as DNA, the CDR3 is TGTGCCAGTAGCCAATGGGCGGGAGGAAAAACAGATACGCAGTATTTT. It codes for CASSQWAGGKTDTQYF.

In its sample, this clonotype was seen many times. This beta chain is off target for a library built for alpha chains, so its abundance means little. V and J are TRBV28 and TRBJ1-2, with D unclear. In germline, CDR1 is MDHEN, CDR2 SYDVKM. The CDR3 runs to 11 residues. Trimming left V 6 bases short and J 3 bases short, with 5 bases between. The CDR3 DNA sequence: TGTGCCAGCAGGCTGGACTATGGCTACACCTTC. This translates into CASRLDYGYTF.

This clonotype was detected ten times or more. This beta chain appears as a stray read in a library generated for alpha chains; its size is not informative. In DNA form, the CDR3 reads TGTGCCAGCAGCGTAGGCAGGGCTCGTGGATCACCCCTCCACTTT. Translating gives CASSVGRARGSPLHF. V gene TRBV9 combines with J gene TRBJ1-6; the D gene is possibly TRBD1 (5 bases). Germline loops: CDR1 SGDLS, CDR2 YYNGEE. Trimming shortened V by 0 bases and J by 10 bases, and 14 bases separated the two germline ends. The CDR3 has 15 amino acids.

This clonotype appeared many times. This beta chain is a stray read from a library made for alpha chains; its abundance is not meaningful. The chain employs TRBV28 and TRBJ2-1; 12 nucleotides agree with TRBD2. Germline V gives CDR1 MDHEN, CDR2 SYDVKM. Trimming took 5 bases from V and 11 from J; bases not matched to a gene: 1. This CDR3 is built from 12 residues. CDR3 sequence reads: CASSLAGGQQFF. The CDR3 nucleotides read TGTGCCAGCAGTCTAGCGGGAGGGCAGCAGTTCTTC.

This clonotype showed up many times. The size of this beta chain means little, since it is a stray read in a library made for alpha chains. The V call is TRBV5-5, the J call TRBJ2-5, with D possibly TRBD1 on 5 matching bases. The V gene lost 4 bases and the J gene lost 0 bases, with 16 bases spanning the gap. The CDR3 spans 16 residues. The germline CDR1 and CDR2 sequences are SGHKS and YYEKEE (reference sequence). The CDR3 reads CASSPLDIPYQETQYF. CDR3 coding DNA: TGTGCCAGCAGCCCCCTGGACATCCCGTACCAAGAGACCCAGTACTTC. The full variable domain, with the rest looked up from reference TRBV5-5 and TRBJ2-5, is DAGVTQSPTHLIKTRGQQVTLRCSPISGHKSVSWYQQVLGQGPQFIFQYYEKEERGRGNFPDRFSARQFPNYSSELNVNALLLGDSALYLCASSPLDIPYQETQYFGPGTRLLVL.